This is a list of T cell receptor beta chains from one sample in a study of CD8+CD57+ T cells in acquired aplastic anemia. A single record per CDR3 protein comes from TCRdb applying MiXCR to the reads. Of more than 150,000 distinct CDR3 sequences detected, around 50% appear once; the ten largest clones hold under 15%. Sample: sorted CD4+, CD8+, or CD8+CD57+ T cells (not recorded which) from PBMCs. The receptors shown here come from a human donor with aplastic anemia. Both conserved end residues are part of each CDR3. Each record gives: clone size, J gene, V gene, D gene, CDR3 protein. The D gene is left open where the match is weak. For some rows the clone size is stated as once, few or many, or as a class when expanded; others skip it.

- TRBJ2-1 TRBV10-1 - CASKKSGTDEQFF
- TRBJ2-7 TRBV29-1 - CSGLLAQGKVPYEQYF
few TRBJ1-6 TRBV10-2 - CASSEQGNNSPLRF
- TRBJ1-2 TRBV10-3 TRBD1 CALGTGGYGYTF
many TRBJ2-2 TRBV19 - CASSILRPNTGELFF
many TRBJ1-2 TRBV20-1 - CSARDSGRLNYGYTF
- TRBJ1-2 TRBV10-3 - CAISAQTTSGYTF
few TRBJ2-1 TRBV10-3 - CAISAWVTNSYNEQFF
few TRBJ2-3 TRBV24-1 TRBD1 CATSDPGTGATDTQYF
- TRBJ1-2 TRBV20-1 TRBD1 CSAREQGSPYGYTF
once TRBJ1-4 TRBV20-1 TRBD1 CSASQGAGNEKLFF